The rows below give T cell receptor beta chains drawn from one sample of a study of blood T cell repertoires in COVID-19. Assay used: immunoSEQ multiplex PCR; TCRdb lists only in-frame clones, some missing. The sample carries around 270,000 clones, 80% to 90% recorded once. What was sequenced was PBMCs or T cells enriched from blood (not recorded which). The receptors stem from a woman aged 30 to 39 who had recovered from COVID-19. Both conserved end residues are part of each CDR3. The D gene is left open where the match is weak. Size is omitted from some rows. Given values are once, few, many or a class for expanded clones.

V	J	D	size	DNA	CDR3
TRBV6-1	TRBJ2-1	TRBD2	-	TGTGCCAGCAGTGTACCCTTCATAGCGGGGTCCTACAATGAGCAGTTCTTC	CASSVPFIAGSYNEQFF
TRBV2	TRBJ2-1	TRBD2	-	TGTGCCAGCAGGGGACTAGCGGCCTCGAATGAGCAGTTCTTC	CASRGLAASNEQFF
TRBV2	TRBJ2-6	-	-	TGTGCCAGCAGTGTTACCAGTAGGGGCTGGGCCAACGTCCTGACTTTC	CASSVTSRGWANVLTF
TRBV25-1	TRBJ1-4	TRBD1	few	TGTGCCAGCAGTGAATTGGGACAGGGGGGGGAAAAACTGTTTTTT	CASSELGQGGEKLFF
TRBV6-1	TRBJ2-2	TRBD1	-	TGTGCCAGCAGCGAACAGGGGGCGAAGAACACCGGGGAGCTGTTTTTT	CASSEQGAKNTGELFF
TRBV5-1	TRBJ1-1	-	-	TGCGCCAGCAGCTTGAGGGGGAACACTGAAGCTTTCTTT	CASSLRGNTEAFF
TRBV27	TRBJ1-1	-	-	TGTGCCAGCAGTTCCCCTCGGCGCAGGGGTTGGACTGAAGCTTTCTTT	CASSSPRRRGWTEAFF
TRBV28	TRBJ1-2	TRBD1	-	TGTGCCAGCAGCCGTCGACAGGGTGGCTACACCTTC	CASSRRQGGYTF
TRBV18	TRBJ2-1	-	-	TGTGCCAGCTCACCACTCTCAGGGGCTTTGTACAATGAGCAGTTCTTC	CASSPLSGALYNEQFF
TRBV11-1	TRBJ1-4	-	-	TGTGCCAGCAGCTTGGGACAAGCGGAAAAACTGTTTTTT	CASSLGQAEKLFF
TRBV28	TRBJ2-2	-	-	TGTGCCAGCAGTTTAGCTAGGGGTTTGGCGTACACCGGGGAGCTGTTTTTT	CASSLARGLAYTGELFF
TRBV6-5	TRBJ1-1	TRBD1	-	TGTGCCAGCAGTAGCCGGGACAGGGGAGACACTGAAGCTTTCTTT	CASSSRDRGDTEAFF
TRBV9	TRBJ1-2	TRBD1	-	TGTGCCAGCAGCGTAGGGATAGGACAGGGGGTCTATGGCTACACCTTC	CASSVGIGQGVYGYTF
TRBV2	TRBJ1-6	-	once	TGTGCCAGCAGCCCCGGAGGACCCCTCCACTTT	CASSPGGPLHF
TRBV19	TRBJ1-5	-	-	TGTGCCAGTAGTTTACAGGGTAATCAGCCCCAGCATTTT	CASSLQGNQPQHF
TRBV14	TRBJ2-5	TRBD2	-	TGTGCCAGCAGCCAAGATCAGAGCGGCGGGGGCCAAGAGACCCAGTACTTC	CASSQDQSGGGQETQYF
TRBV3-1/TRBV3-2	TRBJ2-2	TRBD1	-	TGTGCCAGCAGCCACTCCGGGACAGGGCGTACCGGGGAGCTGTTTTTT	CASSHSGTGRTGELFF
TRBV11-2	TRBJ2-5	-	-	TGTGCCAGCAGCTGGACCGGGACTCACCAAGAGACCCAGTACTTC	CASSWTGTHQETQYF
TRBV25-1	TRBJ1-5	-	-	TGTGCCAGCAGTGGAGGTAGAGATCAGCCCCAGCATTTT	CASSGGRDQPQHF
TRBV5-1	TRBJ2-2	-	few	TGCGCCAGCAGCGCGGGACAGACTAACACCGGGGAGCTGTTTTTT	CASSAGQTNTGELFF
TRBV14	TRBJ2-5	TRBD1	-	TGTGCCAGCAGCCAAGAGACGACAGGGGTTAGCCAAGAGACCCAGTACTTC	CASSQETTGVSQETQYF
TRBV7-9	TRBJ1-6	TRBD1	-	TGTGCCAGCAGCTTAGGACAGGGGGCCGGATCACCCCTCCACTTT	CASSLGQGAGSPLHF
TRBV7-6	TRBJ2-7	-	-	TGTGCCAGCAGCTTGGTCCTCCAGGGCGAGCAGTACTTC	CASSLVLQGEQYF
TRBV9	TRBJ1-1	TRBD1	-	TGTGCCACCAGGGACAGGAGTTACACTGAAGCTTTCTTT	CATRDRSYTEAFF
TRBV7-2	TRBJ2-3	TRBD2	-	TGTGCCAGCAGCCCGGGACTAGCGGGGGCCCCCACAGATACGCAGTATTTT	CASSPGLAGAPTDTQYF
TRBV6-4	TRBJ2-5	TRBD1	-	TGTGCCAGCAGTAGACCGTATACGGACAGGTACCAAGAGACCCAGTACTTC	CASSRPYTDRYQETQYF
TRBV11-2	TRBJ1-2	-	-	TGTGCCAGCAGCCCGGCTGGCCCCCGGGACCCCAAAGGGGGTGGCTACACCTTC	CASSPAGPRDPKGGGYTF
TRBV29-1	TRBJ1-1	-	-	TGCAGCGGCCTAACCACTGACAGGGAAGCTTTCTTT	CSGLTTDREAFF
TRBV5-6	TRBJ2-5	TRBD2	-	TGTGCCAGCAGCACTAGCGCCCAAGAGACCCAGTACTTC	CASSTSAQETQYF
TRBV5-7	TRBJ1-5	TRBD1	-	TGTGCCAGCAGCCCAGGACAGGGAGCCGATCAGCCCCAGCATTTT	CASSPGQGADQPQHF
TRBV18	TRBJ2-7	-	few	TGTGCCAGCTCACCAATTGGGGCGGGGCAGGAGCAGTACTTC	CASSPIGAGQEQYF
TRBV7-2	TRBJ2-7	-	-	TGTGCCAGCAGCCCAAGTGGCAGGTACGAGCAGTACTTC	CASSPSGRYEQYF
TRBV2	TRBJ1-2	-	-	TGTGCCAGCAGTGAAGGAACCCGCGGCACTCTGAATGGCTACACCTTC	CASSEGTRGTLNGYTF
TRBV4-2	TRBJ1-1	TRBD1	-	TGTGCCAGCAGCCAAGATTGGGGCGGACAGGGGACTGAAGCTTTCTTT	CASSQDWGGQGTEAFF
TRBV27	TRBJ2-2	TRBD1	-	TGTGCCAGCAGTTTATTGCCCGGGACAGGAGGGGAGCTGTTTTTT	CASSLLPGTGGELFF
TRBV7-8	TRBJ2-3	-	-	TGTGCCAGCAGCAACCGACTAACCAATACGCAGTATTTT	CASSNRLTNTQYF
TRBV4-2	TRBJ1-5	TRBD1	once	TGTGCCAGCAGGTCTACTCACAGGGGGCATCAGCCCCAGCATTTT	CASRSTHRGHQPQHF
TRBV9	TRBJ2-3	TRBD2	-	TGTGCCAGCAGCCCTGGGCGGGGGCTAGCGGGACCAACGGGAGATACGCAGTATTTT	CASSPGRGLAGPTGDTQYF
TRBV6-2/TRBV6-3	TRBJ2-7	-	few	TGTGCCAGCAGTCCCGTGTTAGGGACAGGGTCCGGGACTAGGGAATACGAGCAGTACTTC	CASSPVLGTGSGTREYEQYF
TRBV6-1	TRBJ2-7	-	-	TGTGCCAGCAGTGAAGCGGAGGGGTCCTACGAGCAGTACTTC	CASSEAEGSYEQYF
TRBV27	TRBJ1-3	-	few	TGTGCCAGCAGTTCGGAGGGTTCTTCCGGAAACACCATATATTTT	CASSSEGSSGNTIYF